Presented here are 10 T cell receptor beta chains from one specimen sequenced in a study of blood T cell repertoires in COVID-19. The protocol was immunoSEQ multiplex PCR, while the TCRdb copy is restricted to in-frame clones and leaves out a portion. The table shows about 17,000 clones, with about 92% occurring only once. The sample taken for sequencing was peripheral blood. The receptors come from a human donor in a cohort sampled during active COVID-19.

This chain uses TRBV10-3 with TRBJ2-7; D unclear. Germline CDR1 reads ENHRY; CDR2 reads SYGVKD. The CDR3 contains 14 residues. V shed 7 bases and J shed 5 bases, with 18 bases lying between them. The CDR3 DNA reads as TGTGCCATCATCTCGGAGCTCCTCGGCGACGAGCAGTACTTC. Encoded protein: CAIISELLGDEQYF.

The chain carries TRBV19 and TRBJ1-1, with D uncertain. Trimming stripped 5 bases from V and 3 bases from J, with 13 bases between. This CDR3 region has 14 residues. Germline V gives CDR1 LNHDA, CDR2 SQIVND (reference sequence). CDR3 DNA sequence: TGTGCCAGTAGTCAGGAGGCAGCTTACACTGAAGCTTTCTTT. Encoded protein: CASSQEAAYTEAFF.

In its sample, this clone was seen once. The chain carries TRBV7-8 and TRBJ2-2; D is unresolved. The V end was cut by 5 bases, the J end by 6 bases, with 19 bases between. Germline loops: CDR1 SGHVS, CDR2 FQNEAQ. This CDR3 region has 16 residues. The CDR3 loop reads CASSPRVGQRPGELFF. The CDR3 DNA sequence: TGTGCCAGCAGCCCCCGGGTAGGTCAAAGGCCCGGGGAGCTGTTTTTT. The entire variable domain, with the rest obtained from reference TRBV7-8 and TRBJ2-2, is as follows: GAGVSQSPRYKVAKRGQDVALRCDPISGHVSLFWYQQALGQGPEFLTYFQNEAQLDKSGLPSDRFFAERPEGSVSTLKIQRTQQEDSAVYLCASSPRVGQRPGELFFGEGSRLTVL.

V usage is TRBV11-1 and J usage is TRBJ1-4; the D is unclear. The CDR3 has 14 residues. Germline V gene data show CDR1 as SGHAT and CDR2 as FQDESV (reference sequence). Trimming removed 5 bases from V and 6 bases from J, with 13 bases in between. The CDR3 DNA sequence: TGTGCCAGCAGCCTTGGAGGGAAGTATGAAAAACTGTTTTTT. Protein: CASSLGGKYEKLFF.

The chain is built from TRBV6-2 or TRBV6-3 and TRBJ2-3, with D perhaps TRBD2 (7 bases). V was trimmed by 2 bases and J by 2 bases, leaving 20 bases between them. The CDR3 sequence is 18 residues long. Germline CDR1 MNHEY, CDR2 SVGEGT. The DNA for the CDR3 is TGTGCCAGCAGTTACCCTAGCCTTGCGGGGGCGAACACAGATACGCAGTATTTT. Its protein is CASSYPSLAGANTDTQYF.

Here the CDR3 reads CASSGQGFVTGYTF. The CDR3 region has the DNA TGTGCCAGCAGCGGACAGGGATTCGTAACGGGCTACACCTTC. The V call is TRBV2, the J call TRBJ1-2; TRBD1 matches 8 bases. This CDR3 has 14 amino acids. Germline values: CDR1 SNHLY, CDR2 FYNNEI. V was pared by 6 bases and J by 8 bases, with 11 bases of the junction left unmatched.

The rearrangement joins TRBV11-2 to TRBJ2-1, with D tentatively TRBD2 (6 bases). V was clipped by 2 bases and J by 1 base, with 12 bases between them. This CDR3 has 16 amino acids. Germline CDR1 reads SGHAT; CDR2 reads FQNNGV. DNA for the CDR3: TGTGCCAGCAGCTTATCAAGGGACTGGTCCTACAATGAGCAGTTCTTC. Protein sequence: CASSLSRDWSYNEQFF.

V and J are TRBV19 and TRBJ1-5, with D unresolved. CDR3 length: 12 amino acids. Trimming took 5 bases from V and 7 from J, leaving 9 bases between them. CDR1 LNHDA and CDR2 SQIVND come from the germline V gene (reference sequence). CDR3 in DNA: TGTGCCAGTAGTCTCGGGGTACAGCCCCAGCATTTT. Amino acid sequence: CASSLGVQPQHF.

DNA for the CDR3: TGTGCCAGCAGCTTGGGTCAGGGCGGCGGCGAGCAGTACTTC. This sequence encodes CASSLGQGGGEQYF. The V and J genes are TRBV7-6 and TRBJ2-7, with a weak D call TRBD1 (5 bases). The germline V gene encodes CDR1 SGHVS and CDR2 FNYEAQ. CDR3 length: 14 residues. V dropped 3 bases and J dropped 6 bases, with 15 bases sitting between them.

The V and J genes are TRBV13 and TRBJ2-7, with 9 positions matching TRBD1. The germline V gene encodes CDR1 PRHDT and CDR2 FYEKMQ (reference sequence). With 0 bases clipped from V and 7 bases from J, the junction kept 4 bases outside the gene matches. This CDR3 contains 14 residues. The CDR3 sequence is CASSLGQGAREQYF. CDR3 in DNA: TGTGCCAGCAGCTTAGGACAGGGGGCGCGAGAGCAGTACTTC.